This T cell receptor (beta chain) comes out of a study of CD8 T cells in ankylosing spondylitis. Each CDR3 protein gets one entry after TCRdb re-called the 5' RACE reads with MiXCR. The data contain some 270,000 distinct CDR3 sequences, 32% of them singletons. This CDR3 has 15 residues. CDR1 is LGHDT and CDR2 is YNNKEL in the germline V gene (reference sequence). For this clonotype: One end of the junction varies from germline; a read error may be responsible.

This chain links TRBV3-1 with TRBJ1-2; D unclear. The specimen sequenced was blood, either unsorted or a sorted T cell fraction (not recorded which). The sequence derives from a male donor with ankylosing spondylitis or in good health (not recorded which). The CDR3 sequence is CACSQEAGFDYGYTF. The CDR3 nucleotides are TGTGCCTGCAGCCAAGAGGCCGGGTTCGACTATGGCTACACCTTC.